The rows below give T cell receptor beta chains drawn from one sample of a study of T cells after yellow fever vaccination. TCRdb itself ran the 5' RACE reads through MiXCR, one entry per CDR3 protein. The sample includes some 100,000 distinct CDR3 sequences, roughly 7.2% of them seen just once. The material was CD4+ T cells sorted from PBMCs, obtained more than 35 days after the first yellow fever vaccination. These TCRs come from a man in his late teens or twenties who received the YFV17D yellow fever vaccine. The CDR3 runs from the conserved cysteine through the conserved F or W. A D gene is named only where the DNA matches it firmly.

CSARVLGGGSRTEAFF TRBV20-1 16 - TRBJ1-1
CASSPTGTLDEQYF TRBV5-1 14 - TRBJ2-7
CASSPPAGTNSPLHF TRBV3-1 15 - TRBJ1-6
CASSPSSYGYTF TRBV28 12 - TRBJ1-2
CASSLSGQGATEAFF TRBV12-3/TRBV12-4 15 - TRBJ1-1
CASSLDQSQRDTQYF TRBV5-4 15 - TRBJ2-3
CASSPEWGPGSEAFF TRBV18 15 - TRBJ1-1
CAMSRTGAGNEQFF TRBV10-3 14 TRBD1 TRBJ2-1
CASSLLAVTSQETQYF TRBV5-1 16 TRBD2 TRBJ2-5
CAISENPTGFDEQFF TRBV10-3 15 - TRBJ2-1
CSVLHPTENTEAFF TRBV29-1 14 - TRBJ1-1
CASSYPRSGKSYNEQFF TRBV6-5 17 - TRBJ2-1
CASSRMGGEQFF TRBV7-3 12 - TRBJ2-1
CASSLEGSGVETQHF TRBV5-1 15 - TRBJ2-5
CASSFLGGVISGNTIYF TRBV13 17 - TRBJ1-3
CASRWTGRETQYF TRBV12-3/TRBV12-4 13 TRBD1 TRBJ2-5
CSALDVEAFF TRBV20-1 10 - TRBJ1-1
CASQNNLPERGGQETQYF TRBV5-1 18 TRBD2 TRBJ2-5
CASSPRAVGDTQYF TRBV7-8 14 - TRBJ2-3
CASTGQSSNEGQYF TRBV30 14 TRBD1 TRBJ2-5
CSAALAGGGAATQYF TRBV20-1 15 TRBD2 TRBJ2-3
CATKGGLTHTQYF TRBV12-3/TRBV12-4 13 TRBD2 TRBJ2-3
CASSQSYSNQHQHF TRBV14 14 - TRBJ1-5
CASSNNPMGYTF TRBV12-3/TRBV12-4 12 - TRBJ1-2
CSAREGPDGKLFF TRBV20-1 13 - TRBJ1-4
CASSQDQGVAEAFF TRBV3-1 14 TRBD1 TRBJ1-1
CASTGRSLRGIIRNEQYF TRBV10-2 18 - TRBJ2-7
CASSQDWTSGKNIQYF TRBV4-3 16 TRBD2 TRBJ2-4
CASSNQENTEAFF TRBV7-9 13 - TRBJ1-1
CASSPDRSTDTQYF TRBV7-2 14 - TRBJ2-3
CASSNGRMNQPQHF TRBV5-6 14 - TRBJ1-5
CASSEIRFRQAYHETQYF TRBV12-3/TRBV12-4 18 - TRBJ2-5
CSALWGQTEAFF TRBV20-1 12 - TRBJ1-1
CSARVLGRGSYNEQFF TRBV20-1 16 TRBD2 TRBJ2-1
CATQTGPDTEAFF TRBV6-5 13 - TRBJ1-1
CASSLTGDRYGYTF TRBV14 14 TRBD1 TRBJ1-2
CASLARADGYTF TRBV6-6 12 - TRBJ1-2
CASSPRTGADRDTIYF TRBV18 16 - TRBJ1-3
CASRLGLAGTEDTQYF TRBV7-9 16 TRBD2 TRBJ2-3
CASSERGEAFF TRBV2 11 - TRBJ1-1
CATTGQNTEAFF TRBV12-3/TRBV12-4 12 - TRBJ1-1
CASSFPRQGASTEAFF TRBV7-9 16 TRBD1 TRBJ1-1
CTFCPYRDRVGSDTQYF TRBV3-1 17 TRBD1 TRBJ2-3
CASSQEQSDYGYTF TRBV4-2 14 - TRBJ1-2
CASSQASGGLSYNSPLHF TRBV4-1 18 TRBD1 TRBJ1-6
CASSTPQGTTGELFF TRBV5-1 15 - TRBJ2-2
CASTLSPGLTGELFF TRBV11-2 15 - TRBJ2-2
CSVEEGADHYGYTF TRBV29-1 14 - TRBJ1-2
CASSLTGDRGRDEQYF TRBV5-1 16 TRBD1 TRBJ2-7
CASRRDRDGNTIYF TRBV6-1 14 TRBD1 TRBJ1-3
CASSYQDRHDTQYF TRBV6-5 14 TRBD1 TRBJ2-3